These 14 T cell receptor beta chains originate from one sample sequenced in a study of tissue T cells after allogeneic stem cell transplantation. The time point is: mouse harvest day 14 after allogeneic transplant. Each mouse received 10^7 T-cell-depleted marrow cells plus 10^6 splenic CD5+ T cells by tail vein. Only in-frame clones appear in the TCRdb table, and some are missing; sequencing was by immunoSEQ multiplex PCR. The data show about 3,100 clones, around 50% seen once. Material: gut tissue. The source is a female BALB/c mouse given C57BL/6 T cells with graft-versus-host disease after an allogeneic hematopoietic cell transplant.

For this clone: Genes here carry mouse names. The DNA ends 1 residue before the CDR3 does, and the rest of the CDR3 is filled in from the germline J gene. The chain has TRBV26 and TRBJ1-1; D gene unclear. V was cut by 5 bases and J by 7 bases, with 8 bases left in between. The CDR3 has 11 amino acids. The germline CDR1 and CDR2 sequences are KGHPV and FQNQEV (reference sequence). The CDR3 loop is CASSSQEEVFF. The sequenced CDR3 bases are TGTGCCAGCAGTTCTCAAGAAGAAGTCTTC.

This clone was picked up a small number of times. The genes and germline here are from mouse. Sequencing ends 1 residue short of the CDR3 end; the germline J gene provides the rest. The chain employs TRBV3 and TRBJ1-3, with TRBD1 as a possible D gene (5 bases). CDR1 and CDR2 (germline): SNHLY, FYNGKV (reference sequence). V was pared by 4 bases and J by 0 bases, with 10 bases between. The CDR3 spans 15 residues. The DNA read from the CDR3 is TGTGCCAGCAGCTCCCCAGGGAATTCTGGAAATACGCTCTAT. Amino acid sequence: CASSSPGNSGNTLY. In full, the CDR3 reads CASSSPGNSGNTLYF.

In regard to this clone: Germline and genes: mouse. The observed sequence ends 1 residue before the CDR3 terminus, with the missing tail filled in from the germline J gene. V usage is TRBV15 and J usage is TRBJ2-4; possible D gene TRBD1, 6 bases. The germline V gene has CDR1 SGHND and CDR2 FRSKSL. Deletions cut 4 bases from V and 4 bases from J, with 9 bases between. The CDR3 is 13 residues long. The CDR3 sequence is CASSSGTKNTLYF. CDR3 bases read: TGTGCCAGCAGTTCCGGGACAAAAAACACCTTGTAC. The entire variable domain, with the rest obtained from reference TRBV15 and TRBJ2-4, is as follows: DAGVTQTPRHEVAEKGQTIILKCEPVSGHNDLFWYRQTKIQGLELLSYFRSKSLMEDGGAFKDRFKAEMLNSSFSTLKIQPTEPKDSAVYLCASSSGTKNTLYFGAGTRLSVL.

Concerning this clone: The germline and genes are mouse ones. The observed sequence ends 1 residue before the CDR3 terminus, with the missing tail filled in from the germline J gene. This chain connects TRBV12-1 to TRBJ2-5; 9 nucleotides align to TRBD1. The CDR3 is 15 amino acids. Looked up from germline, CDR1 is SGHSN and CDR2 is HYEKVE. V shed 3 bases, J shed 3 bases, and the junction held 6 bases outside the gene matches. The CDR3 reads CASSITGGAQDTQYF. The covered CDR3 bases are TGTGCCAGCTCTATCACAGGGGGCGCTCAAGACACCCAGTAC. The entire variable domain, with the rest obtained from reference TRBV12-1 and TRBJ2-5, is as follows: DSGVVQSPRHIIKEKGGRSVLTCIPISGHSNVVWYQQTLGKELKFLIQHYEKVERDKGFLPSRFSVQQFDDYHSEMNMSALELEDSAMYFCASSITGGAQDTQYFGPGTRLLVL.

Remarks on this clone: Each gene name is a mouse one. The read ends 1 residue before the CDR3 terminus; that terminus is restored from the germline J gene. The gene calls are TRBV12-1 and TRBJ1-1; D gene ambiguous. The CDR3 spans 13 residues. Trimming removed 0 bases from V and 2 bases from J, with 6 bases in between. CDR1 and CDR2 (germline): SGHSN, HYEKVE. The CDR3 here is CASSLVSNTEVFF. CDR3 bases read: TGTGCCAGCTCTCTCGTCAGTAACACAGAAGTCTTC. Together with reference TRBV12-1 and TRBJ1-1, the CDR3 gives the full variable domain: DSGVVQSPRHIIKEKGGRSVLTCIPISGHSNVVWYQQTLGKELKFLIQHYEKVERDKGFLPSRFSVQQFDDYHSEMNMSALELEDSAMYFCASSLVSNTEVFFGKGTRLTVV.

A note on this clone: The gene symbols are mouse symbols. The observed sequence ends 1 residue before the CDR3 terminus, with the missing tail filled in from the germline J gene. The gene calls are TRBV12-1 and TRBJ1-1; 8 bases line up with TRBD1. Germline CDR1 and CDR2: SGHSN and HYEKVE. V was pared by 4 bases and J by 0 bases, with 3 bases of the junction left unmatched. This CDR3 spans 14 amino acids. CDR3 bases read: TGTGCCAGCTCACTGACAGGGGCAAACACAGAAGTCTTC. As protein: CASSLTGANTEVF. The full CDR3 is CASSLTGANTEVFF.

This clone is labeled large. Mouse names are used for the genes. The CDR3 goes on 1 residue after the read ends, and that part is filled in from the germline J gene. The rearrangement uses TRBV17 and TRBJ2-7; possibly TRBD1 for D (6 bases). The germline gives CDR1 MNHDT, CDR2 YYDKIL. V gave up 0 bases and J gave up 0 bases, with 12 bases separating them. The CDR3 loop spans 16 amino acids. The part of the CDR3 DNA that was read is TGTGCTAGCAGTAGAGATCCGGGACAACACTCCTATGAACAGTAC. This sequence encodes CASSRDPGQHSYEQY. The whole CDR3 region reads CASSRDPGQHSYEQYF.

This clone was counted only a few times. The gene names given are mouse names. The read terminates 1 residue before the CDR3 end, so the remaining end is supplied by the germline J gene. Other DNA sequences of this sample code for an identical CDR3. The V call is TRBV12-1, the J call TRBJ1-4; 10 positions match TRBD1. CDR3 length: 15 residues. After removal of 0 bases from V and 5 bases from J, the junction contained 2 bases not matched to a gene. Germline assignment: CDR1 SGHSN and CDR2 HYEKVE. Incomplete CDR3 DNA: TGTGCCAGCTCTCTCACGGGACAGGGGAACGAAAGATTATTT. Its protein is CASSLTGQGNERLF. The entire CDR3 is CASSLTGQGNERLFF.

Worth noting for this clone: The gene symbols are mouse symbols. The read falls 1 residue short of the CDR3 end, and the missing part is taken from the germline J gene. The genes are TRBV14 and TRBJ1-1; D gene unclear. The CDR3 has 12 amino acids. Trimming removed 2 bases from V and 1 base from J, with 3 bases in between. Germline-derived CDR1 and CDR2 are SGHDT and FRDEAV. The chain's CDR3 is CASSLGNTEVFF. Partial CDR3 DNA: TGTGCCAGCAGTTTAGGGAACACAGAAGTCTTC.

For this clone: The gene names given are mouse names. The read ends 1 residue early relative to the CDR3; the germline J gene fills the gap. The chain employs TRBV14 and TRBJ2-4; no definite D call. CDR1 is SGHDT and CDR2 is FRDEAV in the germline V gene. The germline V and J ends were trimmed by 6 bases and 0 bases, with 5 bases remaining between them. The CDR3 covers 12 residues. The CDR3 region is CASTNSQNTLYF. The sequenced part of the CDR3 DNA is TGTGCCAGCACGAACAGTCAAAACACCTTGTAC.

A few counts support this clone. The germline and genes are mouse ones. CDR3 bases read: TGTGCCAGCAGTCTGTCAACTAGTGCAGAAACGCTGTAT. This translates into CASSLSTSAETLY. From start to end, the CDR3 is CASSLSTSAETLYF. V is TRBV26 and J is TRBJ2-3; no reliable D call. The sequence runs out 1 residue before the end of the CDR3; the remainder is reconstructed from the germline J gene. V lost 0 bases to trimming and J lost 0 bases, with 4 bases between them. In germline, CDR1 is KGHPV, CDR2 FQNQEV (reference sequence). The CDR3 has 14 residues.

Comment on this clone: Mouse gene names and germline throughout. The read halts 1 residue ahead of the CDR3 end, with the missing end drawn from the germline J gene. V gene TRBV26 combines with J gene TRBJ1-6, with 9 bases matching TRBD1. TRBJ1-6 is annotated as an ORF whose role is uncertain. V lost 4 bases and J lost 9; bases outside the gene matches: 7. The CDR3 contains 15 residues. From germline, CDR1 is KGHPV and CDR2 FQNQEV (reference sequence). The covered CDR3 bases are TGTGCCAGCAGTCCATCGGGACAGGGAGGTTCGCCCCTCTAC. The encoded protein is CASSPSGQGGSPLY. The full CDR3 reads CASSPSGQGGSPLYF.

Turning to this clone: Gene names are the mouse ones. Read coverage stops 1 residue before the CDR3 terminus; the germline J gene supplies the remainder. The V gene is TRBV14, the J gene TRBJ2-1; D gene unclear. The CDR3 runs 12 residues. Per the germline V gene, CDR1 is SGHDT and CDR2 is FRDEAV. V lost 4 bases and J lost 3, with 5 bases in between. CDR3 sequence reads: CASSQVYAEQFF. Incomplete CDR3 DNA: TGTGCCAGCAGTCAAGTCTATGCTGAGCAGTTC.

This clone occurred a few times. Gene labels here are mouse ones. The read ends 1 residue before the CDR3 terminus; that terminus is restored from the germline J gene. This chain connects TRBV26 to TRBJ2-1; D unresolved. V lost 3 bases and J 3 bases, leaving 3 bases between the germline ends. Germline lookup yields CDR1 KGHPV and CDR2 FQNQEV (reference sequence). This CDR3 contains 12 residues. Partial CDR3 DNA: TGTGCCAGCAGTCTCGTCTATGCTGAGCAGTTC. Translation: CASSLVYAEQF. The full CDR3 is CASSLVYAEQFF.